This section outlines one TCR beta chain sequence together with its context. The data stem from a study of T-cell reconstitution after alpha-beta-depleted transplantation in children. The length of the CDR3 is 14 residues. Germline CDR1 is MNHEY and CDR2 is SVGAGI. Trimming stripped 4 bases from V and 5 bases from J, with 13 bases between. Unique molecular identifiers were incorporated into the prepared TCRbeta library. MiXCR, applied by TCRdb to the PCR reads, yields one record per CDR3 protein. The data contain a few hundred thousand distinct CDR3 sequences, about a tenth of them singletons. The receptor was derived from a human donor who donated a stem cell graft to a child with acute lymphoblastic leukemia. The J gene is TRBJ2-3, the V gene TRBV6-5; D gene ambiguous. Sequenced material: PBMCs from the stem cell graft donor, taken from the stem cell graft. CDR3: CASSLGPLGDTQYF. The CDR3 DNA is TGTGCCAGCAGTTTAGGCCCCTTGGGAGATACGCAGTATTTT.